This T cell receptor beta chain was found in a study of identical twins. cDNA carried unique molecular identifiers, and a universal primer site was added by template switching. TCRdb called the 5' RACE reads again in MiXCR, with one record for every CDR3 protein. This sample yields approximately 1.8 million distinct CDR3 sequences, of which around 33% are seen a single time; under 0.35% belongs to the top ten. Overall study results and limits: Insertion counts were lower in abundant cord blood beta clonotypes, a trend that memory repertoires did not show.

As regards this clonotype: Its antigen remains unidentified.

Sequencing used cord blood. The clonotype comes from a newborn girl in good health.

CDR3: CSAIRGFAVGSGANVLTF. For the CDR3, the DNA is TGCAGTGCTATACGAGGATTTGCGGTTGGCTCTGGGGCCAACGTCCTGACTTTC. The V and J genes are TRBV20-1 and TRBJ2-6; D is uncertain. CDR1 and CDR2 (germline): DFQATT, SNEGSKA (reference sequence). This CDR3 is built from 18 residues. Trimming stripped 4 bases from V and 0 bases from J, with 19 bases between.